The clone carrying this T cell receptor beta chain turned up a few times. The antigen remains unidentified. This sample stems from a study of T-cell reconstitution after alpha-beta-depleted transplantation in children. Findings and caveats of the study: Newly produced T cells mostly provided counts and TCRbeta diversity after one year, as hyperexpanded clones declined. Expanded clones from the graft, numbering several hundred, reportedly supplied alpha-beta T cells about two months after transplant.

Preparation of the TCRbeta library was carried out with unique molecular identifiers. TCRdb re-called the PCR reads with MiXCR, one entry per CDR3 protein. The repertoire holds about 980,000 distinct CDR3 sequences, with roughly 29% as singletons. V was cut by 4 bases and J by 0 bases, with 7 bases left in between. The CDR3 sequence is 14 residues long. This sequence was found in a boy in the first two years of life who had a stem cell transplant for SCID, so the T cells may come from the graft donor. The rearrangement uses TRBV12-3 or TRBV12-4 and TRBJ2-1; no clear D. Sequences were derived from PBMCs, mostly from graft donor cells, sampled 360 days after TCRalphabeta/CD19-depleted stem cell transplant. The CDR3 nucleotides read TGTGCCAGCAGTTCCGGGCACTCCTACAATGAGCAGTTCTTC. It yields the protein CASSSGHSYNEQFF.